This paragraph reports one T cell receptor beta chain. The antigen is unknown. TCR beta CDR3 regions were amplified from RNA transcripts. First-round RT-PCR targeting the TCR CDR3 was performed with the HTBI primer set. TCRdb reprocessed the multiplex PCR reads via MiXCR and lists one record per CDR3 protein. The sample holds about 500,000 distinct CDR3 sequences, around 15% seen once. This sample is part of a study of T cells in Graves' hyperthyroidism and ophthalmopathy. Study-level points and caveats: Ophthalmopathy, which appeared later, was predicted by the model a median roughly 6.5 months before onset. Clonotypes that were expanded in thyroid above 0.001 mostly appeared in blood too.

This clonotype was sampled from a woman under 40 with Graves' ophthalmopathy. Specimen: blood.

CDR3 region: CASSFISFLDRVNTEAFF. CDR3 nucleotide sequence: TGTGCCAGCAGTTTTATTTCTTTTTTGGACAGGGTGAACACTGAAGCTTTCTTT. The chain links TRBV12-3 or TRBV12-4 to TRBJ1-1; 8 bases line up with TRBD1. J gave up 0 bases and V 3 bases, and 12 bases lay outside the gene matches. This CDR3 comprises 18 residues.